This T cell receptor beta chain was retrieved from a study of T cells in women clearing cervical HPV infection. The CDR3 length is 12 residues. Germline V gene lookup returns CDR1 MNHEY and CDR2 SVGEGT. TCRdb's table, derived via immunoSEQ multiplex PCR, lists solely in-frame clones and lacks some. The sample is made up of about 23,000 clones, and the top ten hold under 10% of it. Whole-study results and caveats: Cases carried less TRBV6-7 than controls: around 0.11% versus 0.15%.

Details on this clone: Its target is not known. Read coverage stops 3 residues before the CDR3 terminus; the germline J gene supplies the remainder.

This chain links TRBV6-2 or TRBV6-3 with TRBJ1-1; D might be TRBD1 (5 bases). This clonotype was obtained from a woman between 18 and 75 years old with a cervical HPV16 infection that either progressed to CIN3+ or cleared (not recorded which). Sequenced: blood buffy coat. CDR3 DNA, as far as it was read: TGTGCCAGCACCCAGGGTAGGGTCGAA. It codes for CASTQGRVE. The complete CDR3 sequence is CASTQGRVEAFF.